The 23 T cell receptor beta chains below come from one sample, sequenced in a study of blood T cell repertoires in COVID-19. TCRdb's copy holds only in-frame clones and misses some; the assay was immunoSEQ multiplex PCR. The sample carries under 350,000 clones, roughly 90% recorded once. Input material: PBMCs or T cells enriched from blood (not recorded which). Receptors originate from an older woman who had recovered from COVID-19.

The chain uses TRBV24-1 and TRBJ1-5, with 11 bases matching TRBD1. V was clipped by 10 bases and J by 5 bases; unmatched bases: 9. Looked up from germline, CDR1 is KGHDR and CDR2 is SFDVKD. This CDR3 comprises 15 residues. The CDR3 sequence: CATATGTGGYQPQHF. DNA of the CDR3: TGTGCCACAGCGACCGGGACAGGGGGATATCAGCCCCAGCATTTT.

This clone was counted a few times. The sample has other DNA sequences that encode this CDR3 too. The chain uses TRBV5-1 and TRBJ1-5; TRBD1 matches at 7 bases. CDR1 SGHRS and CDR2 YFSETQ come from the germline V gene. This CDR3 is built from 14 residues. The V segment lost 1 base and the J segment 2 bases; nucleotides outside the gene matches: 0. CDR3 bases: TGCGCCAGCAGCTTGACAGGGGGCAATCAGCCCCAGCATTTT. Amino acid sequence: CASSLTGGNQPQHF.

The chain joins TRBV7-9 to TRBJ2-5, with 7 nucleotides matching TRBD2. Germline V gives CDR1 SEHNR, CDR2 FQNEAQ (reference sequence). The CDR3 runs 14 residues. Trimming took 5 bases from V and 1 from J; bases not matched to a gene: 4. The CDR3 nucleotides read TGTGCCAGCAGCAGGACTAGTTTCCAAGAGACCCAGTACTTC. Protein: CASSRTSFQETQYF.

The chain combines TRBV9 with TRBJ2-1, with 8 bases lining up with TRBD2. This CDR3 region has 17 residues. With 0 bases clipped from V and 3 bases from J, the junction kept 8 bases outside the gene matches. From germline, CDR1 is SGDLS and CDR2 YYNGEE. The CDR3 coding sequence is TGTGCCAGCAGCGTAGGCGTTGGCGGGGGGTTCTACAATGAGCAGTTCTTC. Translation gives CASSVGVGGGFYNEQFF.

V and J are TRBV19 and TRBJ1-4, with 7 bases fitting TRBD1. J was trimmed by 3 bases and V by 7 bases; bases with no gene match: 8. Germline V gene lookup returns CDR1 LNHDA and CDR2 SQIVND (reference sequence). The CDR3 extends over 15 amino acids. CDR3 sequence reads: CASNLGTASNEKLFF. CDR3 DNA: TGTGCCAGTAACCTTGGGACAGCCTCTAATGAAAAACTGTTTTTT.

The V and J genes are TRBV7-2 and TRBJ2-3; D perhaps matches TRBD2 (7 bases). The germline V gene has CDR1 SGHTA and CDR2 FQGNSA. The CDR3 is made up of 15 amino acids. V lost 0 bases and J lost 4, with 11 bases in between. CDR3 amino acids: CASSLAGGRADTQYF. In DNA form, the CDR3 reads TGTGCCAGCAGCTTAGCGGGGGGGCGGGCAGATACGCAGTATTTT.

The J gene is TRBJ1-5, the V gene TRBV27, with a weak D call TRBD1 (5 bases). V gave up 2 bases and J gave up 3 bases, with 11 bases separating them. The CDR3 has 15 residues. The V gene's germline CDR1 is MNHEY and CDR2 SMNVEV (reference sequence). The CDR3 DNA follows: TGTGCCAGCAGTTTAGTAAGGGGATCCAATCAGCCCCAGCATTTT. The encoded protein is CASSLVRGSNQPQHF.

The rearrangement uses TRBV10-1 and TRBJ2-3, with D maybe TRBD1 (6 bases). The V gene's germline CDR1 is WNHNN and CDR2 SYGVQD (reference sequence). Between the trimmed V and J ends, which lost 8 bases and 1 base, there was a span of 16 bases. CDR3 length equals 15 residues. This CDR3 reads CASSDGGLGTDTQYF. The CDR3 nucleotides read TGCGCCAGCTCCGATGGGGGCCTCGGCACAGATACGCAGTATTTT.

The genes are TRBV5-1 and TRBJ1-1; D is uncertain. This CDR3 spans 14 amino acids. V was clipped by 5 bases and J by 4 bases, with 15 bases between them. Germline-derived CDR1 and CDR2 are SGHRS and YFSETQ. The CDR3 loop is CASRWLDIGTEAFF. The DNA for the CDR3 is TGCGCCAGCAGGTGGCTTGACATTGGCACTGAAGCTTTCTTT.

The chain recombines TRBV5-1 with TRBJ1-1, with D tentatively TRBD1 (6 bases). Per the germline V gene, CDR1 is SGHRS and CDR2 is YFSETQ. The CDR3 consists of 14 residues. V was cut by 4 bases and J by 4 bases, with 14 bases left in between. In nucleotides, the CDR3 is TGCGCCAGCAGCAAACAGACAGGAGGCACTGAAGCTTTCTTT. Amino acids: CASSKQTGGTEAFF.

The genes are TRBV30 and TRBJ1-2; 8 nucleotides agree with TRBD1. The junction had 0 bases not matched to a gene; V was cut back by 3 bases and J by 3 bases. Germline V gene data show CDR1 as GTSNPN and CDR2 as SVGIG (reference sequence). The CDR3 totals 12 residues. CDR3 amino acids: CAWSRGHYGYTF. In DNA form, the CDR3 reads TGTGCCTGGAGCAGGGGGCACTATGGCTACACCTTC. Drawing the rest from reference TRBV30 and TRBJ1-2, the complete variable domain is SQTIHQWPATLVQPVGSPLSLECTVEGTSNPNLYWYRQAAGRGLQLLFYSVGIGQISSEVPQNLSASRPQDRQFILSSKKLLLSDSGFYLCAWSRGHYGYTFGSGTRLTVV.

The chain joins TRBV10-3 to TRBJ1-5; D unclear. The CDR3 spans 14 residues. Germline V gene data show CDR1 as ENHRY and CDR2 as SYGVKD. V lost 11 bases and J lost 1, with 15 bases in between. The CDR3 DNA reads TGTGCCTCCGCCCTCGAGGAGAGCAATCAGCCCCAGCATTTT. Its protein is CASALEESNQPQHF.

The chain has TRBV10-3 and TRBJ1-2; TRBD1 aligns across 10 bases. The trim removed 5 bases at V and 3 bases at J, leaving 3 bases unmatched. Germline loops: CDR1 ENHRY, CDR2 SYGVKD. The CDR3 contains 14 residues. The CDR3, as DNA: TGTGCCATCAGTAGACAGGGGGCCGACTATGGCTACACCTTC. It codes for CAISRQGADYGYTF.

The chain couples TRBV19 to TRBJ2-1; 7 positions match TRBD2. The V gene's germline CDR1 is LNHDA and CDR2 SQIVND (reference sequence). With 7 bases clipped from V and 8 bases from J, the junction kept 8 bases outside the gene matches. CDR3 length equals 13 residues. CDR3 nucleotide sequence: TGTGCCAGTACGTTAGGCGGGAGCCATGAGCAGTTCTTC. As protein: CASTLGGSHEQFF. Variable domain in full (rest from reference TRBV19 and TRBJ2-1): DGGITQSPKYLFRKEGQNVTLSCEQNLNHDAMYWYRQDPGQGLRLIYYSQIVNDFQKGDIAEGYSVSREKKESFPLTVTSAQKNPTAFYLCASTLGGSHEQFFGPGTRLTVL.

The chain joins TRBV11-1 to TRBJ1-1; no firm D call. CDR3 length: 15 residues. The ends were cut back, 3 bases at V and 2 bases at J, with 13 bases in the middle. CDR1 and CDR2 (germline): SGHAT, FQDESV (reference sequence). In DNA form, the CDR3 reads TGTGCCAGCAGCTTTCCCCAGGCAGGTAACACTGAAGCTTTCTTT. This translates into CASSFPQAGNTEAFF.

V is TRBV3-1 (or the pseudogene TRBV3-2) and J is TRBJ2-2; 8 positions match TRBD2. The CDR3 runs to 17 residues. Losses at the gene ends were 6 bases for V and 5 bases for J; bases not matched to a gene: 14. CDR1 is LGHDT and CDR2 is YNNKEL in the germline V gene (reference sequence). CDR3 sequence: CASRPLPGTRGTGELFF. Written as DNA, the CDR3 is TGTGCCAGCAGGCCCCTTCCCGGGACTAGAGGTACCGGGGAGCTGTTTTTT.

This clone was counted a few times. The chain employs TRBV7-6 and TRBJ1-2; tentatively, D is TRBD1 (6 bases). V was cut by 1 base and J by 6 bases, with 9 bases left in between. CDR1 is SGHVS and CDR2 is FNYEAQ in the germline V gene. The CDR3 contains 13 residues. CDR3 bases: TGTGCCAGCAGCTTAGGGGGGCTTGATGGCTACACCTTC. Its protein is CASSLGGLDGYTF.

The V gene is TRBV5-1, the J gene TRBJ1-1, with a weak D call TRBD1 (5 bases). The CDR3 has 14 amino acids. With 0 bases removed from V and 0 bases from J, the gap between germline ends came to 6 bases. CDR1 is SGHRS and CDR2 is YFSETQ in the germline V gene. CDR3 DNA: TGCGCCAGCAGCTTGGGACAGATGAACACTGAAGCTTTCTTT. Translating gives CASSLGQMNTEAFF.

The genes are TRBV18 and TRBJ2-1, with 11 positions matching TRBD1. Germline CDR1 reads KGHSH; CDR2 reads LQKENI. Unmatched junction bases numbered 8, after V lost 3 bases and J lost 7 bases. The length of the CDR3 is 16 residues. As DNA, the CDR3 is TGTGCCAGCTCACCGGACAGGGGGCGACTAGTTAATGAGCAGTTCTTC. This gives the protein CASSPDRGRLVNEQFF.

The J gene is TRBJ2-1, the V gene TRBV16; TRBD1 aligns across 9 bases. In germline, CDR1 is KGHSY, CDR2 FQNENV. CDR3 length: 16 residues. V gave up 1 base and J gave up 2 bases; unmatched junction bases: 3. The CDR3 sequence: CASSQFGQGTYNEQFF. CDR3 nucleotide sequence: TGTGCCAGCAGCCAATTCGGACAGGGGACCTACAATGAGCAGTTCTTC.

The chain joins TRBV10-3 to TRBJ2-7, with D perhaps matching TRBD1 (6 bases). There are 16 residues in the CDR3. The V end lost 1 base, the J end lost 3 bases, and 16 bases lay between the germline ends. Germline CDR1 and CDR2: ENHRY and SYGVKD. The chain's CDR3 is CAISEYGGAVNYEQYF. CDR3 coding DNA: TGTGCCATCAGTGAGTATGGGGGCGCGGTCAACTACGAGCAGTACTTC.

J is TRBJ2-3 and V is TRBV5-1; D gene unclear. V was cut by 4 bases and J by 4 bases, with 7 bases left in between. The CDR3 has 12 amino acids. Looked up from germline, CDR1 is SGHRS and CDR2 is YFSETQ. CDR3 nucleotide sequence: TGCGCCAGCAGCCCTACGGCAGATACGCAGTATTTT. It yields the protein CASSPTADTQYF. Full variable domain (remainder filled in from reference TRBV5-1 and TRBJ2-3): KAGVTQTPRYLIKTRGQQVTLSCSPISGHRSVSWYQQTPGQGLQFLFEYFSETQRNKGNFPGRFSGRQFSNSRSEMNVSTLELGDSALYLCASSPTADTQYFGPGTRLTVL.

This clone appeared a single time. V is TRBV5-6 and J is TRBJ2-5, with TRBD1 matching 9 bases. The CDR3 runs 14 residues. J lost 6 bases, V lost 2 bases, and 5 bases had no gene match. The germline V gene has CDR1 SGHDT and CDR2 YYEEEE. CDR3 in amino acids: CASSFGTGLQTQYF. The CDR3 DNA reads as TGTGCCAGCAGCTTCGGGACAGGGTTACAGACCCAGTACTTC.